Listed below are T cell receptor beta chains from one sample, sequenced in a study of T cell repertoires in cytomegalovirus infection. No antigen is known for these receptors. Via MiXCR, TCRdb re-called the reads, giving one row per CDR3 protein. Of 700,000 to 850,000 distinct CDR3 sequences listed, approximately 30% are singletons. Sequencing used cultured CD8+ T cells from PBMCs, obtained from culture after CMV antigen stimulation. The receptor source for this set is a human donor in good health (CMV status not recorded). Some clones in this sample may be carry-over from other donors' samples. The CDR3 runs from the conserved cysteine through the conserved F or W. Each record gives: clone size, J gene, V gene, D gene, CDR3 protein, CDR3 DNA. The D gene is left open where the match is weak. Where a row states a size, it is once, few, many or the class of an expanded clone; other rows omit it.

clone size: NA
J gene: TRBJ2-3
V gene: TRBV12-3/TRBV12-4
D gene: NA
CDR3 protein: CASHEGGLDTQYF
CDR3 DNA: TGTGCCTCCCACGAGGGAGGCCTAGATACGCAGTATTTT

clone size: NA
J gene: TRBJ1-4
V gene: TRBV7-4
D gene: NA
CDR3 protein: CASRLPGPYEKLFF
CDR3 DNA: TGTGCCAGCAGGTTACCGGGACCTTATGAAAAACTGTTTTTT

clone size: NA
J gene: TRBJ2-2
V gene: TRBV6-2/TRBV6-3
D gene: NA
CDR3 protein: CASSPIFGVLAGELFF
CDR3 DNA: TGTGCCAGCAGCCCCATCTTCGGCGTCCTGGCCGGGGAGCTGTTTTTT

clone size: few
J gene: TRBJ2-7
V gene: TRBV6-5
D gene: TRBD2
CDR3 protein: CASSRSGGSSYEQYF
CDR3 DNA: TGTGCCAGCAGCCGCAGCGGGGGGTCCTCCTACGAGCAGTACTTC

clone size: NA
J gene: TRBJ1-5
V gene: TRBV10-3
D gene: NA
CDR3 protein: CAISEGQKNQPQHF
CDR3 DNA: TGTGCCATCAGTGAAGGCCAGAAAAATCAGCCCCAGCATTTT

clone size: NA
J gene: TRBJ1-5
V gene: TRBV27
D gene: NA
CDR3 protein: CASSLTSNGQPQHF
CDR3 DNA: TGTGCCAGCAGTTTAACGTCTAACGGGCAGCCCCAGCATTTT

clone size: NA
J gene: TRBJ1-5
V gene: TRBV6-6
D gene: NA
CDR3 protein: CASSYSYIDDSALVPSNQPQHF
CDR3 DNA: TGTGCCAGCAGTTACTCATATATCGACGACAGTGCCTTAGTCCCGTCCAATCAGCCCCAGCATTTT

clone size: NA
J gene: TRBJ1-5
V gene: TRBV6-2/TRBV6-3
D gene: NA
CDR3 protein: CASSLILIATDTQHF
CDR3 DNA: TGTGCCAGCAGCCTCATCCTAATAGCCACAGATACGCAGCATTTT

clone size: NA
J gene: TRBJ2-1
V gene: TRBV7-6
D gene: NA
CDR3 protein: CASSLAQKGSYNEQFF
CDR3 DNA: TGTGCCAGCAGCTTAGCCCAGAAGGGTTCCTACAATGAGCAGTTCTTC

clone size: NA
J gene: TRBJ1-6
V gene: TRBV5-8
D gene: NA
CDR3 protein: CASSYRLNSPLHF
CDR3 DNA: TGTGCCAGCAGCTATCGACTGAATTCACCCCTCCACTTT

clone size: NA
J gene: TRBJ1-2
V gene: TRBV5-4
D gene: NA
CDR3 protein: CASSLEQGVNYGYTF
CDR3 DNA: TGTGCCAGCAGCTTGGAACAGGGAGTTAACTATGGCTACACCTTC

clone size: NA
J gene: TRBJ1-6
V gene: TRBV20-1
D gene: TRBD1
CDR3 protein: CSVSPRQGYSPLHF
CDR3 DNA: TGCAGTGTCTCCCCCCGACAGGGGTATTCACCCCTCCACTTT

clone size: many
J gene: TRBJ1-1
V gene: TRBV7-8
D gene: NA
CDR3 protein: CASTPGDTEAFF
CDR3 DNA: TGTGCCAGCACGCCGGGGGACACTGAAGCTTTCTTT

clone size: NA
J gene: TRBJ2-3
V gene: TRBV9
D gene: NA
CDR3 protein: CASSLRDSPTDTQYF
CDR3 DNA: TGTGCCAGCAGCCTCCGGGACTCCCCCACAGATACGCAGTATTTT

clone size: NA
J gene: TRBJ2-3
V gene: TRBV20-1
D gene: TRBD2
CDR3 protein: CSAPGGLAGNPTDTQYF
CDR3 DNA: TGCAGTGCCCCCGGGGGCCTAGCGGGGAATCCCACAGATACGCAGTATTTT

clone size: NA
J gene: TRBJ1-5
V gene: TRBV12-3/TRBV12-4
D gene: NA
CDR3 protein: CASSSEGGQPQHF
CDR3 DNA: TGTGCCAGCAGTTCCGAGGGTGGTCAGCCCCAGCATTTT

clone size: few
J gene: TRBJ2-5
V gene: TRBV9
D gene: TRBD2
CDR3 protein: CASSVVPKSGGTEETQYF
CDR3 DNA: TGTGCCAGCAGCGTAGTTCCCAAATCGGGGGGAACCGAAGAGACCCAGTACTTC

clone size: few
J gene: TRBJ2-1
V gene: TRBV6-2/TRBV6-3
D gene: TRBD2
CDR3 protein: CASSYSASGGSIDNEQFF
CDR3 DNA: TGTGCCAGCAGTTACAGTGCTAGCGGGGGGAGTATCGACAATGAGCAGTTCTTC

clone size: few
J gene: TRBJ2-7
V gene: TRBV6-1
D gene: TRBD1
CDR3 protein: CASSADRLSYEQYF
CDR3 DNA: TGTGCCAGCAGTGCGGACAGGCTTTCCTACGAGCAGTACTTC

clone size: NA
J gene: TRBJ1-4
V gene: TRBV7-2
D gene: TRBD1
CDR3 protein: CASSIPGQINEKLFF
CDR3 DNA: TGTGCCAGCAGCATCCCGGGACAGATAAATGAAAAACTGTTTTTT

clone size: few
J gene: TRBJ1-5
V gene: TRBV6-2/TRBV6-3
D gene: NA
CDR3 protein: CASRYQPGGSGNQPQHF
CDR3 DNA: TGTGCCAGCAGGTATCAGCCGGGGGGGAGCGGCAATCAGCCCCAGCATTTT

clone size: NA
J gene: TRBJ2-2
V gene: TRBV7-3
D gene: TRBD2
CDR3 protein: CASSLRGGGANTGELFF
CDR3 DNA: TGTGCCAGCAGCTTACGGGGCGGGGGGGCGAACACCGGGGAGCTGTTTTTT

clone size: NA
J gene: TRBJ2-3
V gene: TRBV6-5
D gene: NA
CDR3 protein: CASSVDFTDTQYF
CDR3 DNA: TGTGCCAGCAGTGTGGACTTCACAGATACGCAGTATTTT

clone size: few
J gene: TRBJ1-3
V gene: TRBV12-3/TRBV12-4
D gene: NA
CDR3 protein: CASSPPSDRTGNTIYF
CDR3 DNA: TGTGCCAGCAGTCCCCCCTCAGACAGAACTGGAAACACCATATATTTT

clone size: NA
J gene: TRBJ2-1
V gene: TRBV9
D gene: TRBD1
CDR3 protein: CASSITGGKIHNEQFF
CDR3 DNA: TGTGCCAGCAGCATTACAGGGGGCAAGATCCACAATGAGCAGTTCTTC

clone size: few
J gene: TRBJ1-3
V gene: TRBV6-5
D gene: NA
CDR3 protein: CASSYSYREQGSGNTIYF
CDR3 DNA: TGTGCCAGCAGTTATTCGTATCGGGAACAGGGATCTGGAAACACCATATATTTT

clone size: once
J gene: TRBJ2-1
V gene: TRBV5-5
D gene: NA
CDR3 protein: CASSLRVAGPPVNEQFF
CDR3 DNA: TGTGCCAGCAGCTTGAGAGTTGCAGGTCCCCCCGTTAATGAGCAGTTCTTC

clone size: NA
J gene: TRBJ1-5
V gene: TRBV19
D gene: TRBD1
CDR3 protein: CASSSRDRASNQPQHF
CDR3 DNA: TGTGCCAGTAGTTCCCGGGACAGGGCAAGCAATCAGCCCCAGCATTTT

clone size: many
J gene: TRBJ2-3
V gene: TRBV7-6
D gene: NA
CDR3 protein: CASSPDPPLAGRYTDTQYF
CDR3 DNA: TGTGCCAGCAGCCCCGACCCACCGCTTGCGGGGAGATACACAGATACGCAGTATTTT

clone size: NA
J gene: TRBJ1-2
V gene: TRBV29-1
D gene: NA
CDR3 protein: CSVEAQGKPPF
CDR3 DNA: TGCAGCGTTGAAGCCCAGGGAAAGCCACCCTTC

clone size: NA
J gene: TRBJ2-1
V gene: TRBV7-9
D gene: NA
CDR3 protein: CAMGQGGFNEQFF
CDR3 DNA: TGTGCTATGGGGCAAGGGGGTTTTAATGAGCAGTTCTTC

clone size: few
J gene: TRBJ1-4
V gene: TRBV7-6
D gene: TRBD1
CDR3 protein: CASSPDRGKGHEKLFF
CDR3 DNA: TGTGCCAGCAGCCCGGACAGGGGAAAGGGCCATGAAAAACTGTTTTTT

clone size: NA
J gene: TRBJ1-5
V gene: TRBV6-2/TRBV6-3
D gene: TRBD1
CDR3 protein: CASSYWDRDSNQPQHF
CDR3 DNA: TGTGCCAGCAGTTACTGGGACAGGGATTCCAATCAGCCCCAGCATTTT

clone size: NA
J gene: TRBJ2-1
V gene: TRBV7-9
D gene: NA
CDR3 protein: CASSSLLMSSYNEQFF
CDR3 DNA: TGTGCCAGCAGCTCACTATTAATGAGCTCCTACAATGAGCAGTTCTTC

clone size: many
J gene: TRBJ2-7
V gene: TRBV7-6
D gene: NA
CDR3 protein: CASSLGGTSSYEQYF
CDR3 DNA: TGTGCCAGCAGCCTAGGCGGGACCTCATCCTACGAGCAGTACTTC

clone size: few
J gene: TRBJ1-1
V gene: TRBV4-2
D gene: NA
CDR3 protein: CASSQGDGDNTEAFF
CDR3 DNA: TGTGCCAGCAGCCAAGGGGACGGAGACAACACTGAAGCTTTCTTT

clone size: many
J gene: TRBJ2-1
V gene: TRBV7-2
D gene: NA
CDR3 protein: CASVGGEGWFF
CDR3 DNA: TGTGCCAGCGTCGGGGGCGAGGGCTGGTTCTTC

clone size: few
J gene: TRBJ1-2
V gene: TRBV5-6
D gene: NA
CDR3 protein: CASNPSAREGYTF
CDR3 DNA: TGTGCCAGCAATCCGTCAGCCCGTGAAGGCTACACCTTC

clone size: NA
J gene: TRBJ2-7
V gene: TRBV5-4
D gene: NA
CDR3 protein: CASSPGGSRRGEQYF
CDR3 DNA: TGTGCCAGCAGCCCGGGGGGCTCCCGACGGGGAGAGCAGTACTTC

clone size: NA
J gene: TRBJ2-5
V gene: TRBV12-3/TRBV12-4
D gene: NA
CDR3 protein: CASSSYEGETQYF
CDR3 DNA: TGTGCCAGCAGCTCCTATGAGGGGGAGACCCAGTACTTC

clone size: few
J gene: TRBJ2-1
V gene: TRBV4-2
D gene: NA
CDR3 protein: CASSQEGGVAYNEQFF
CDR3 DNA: TGTGCCAGCAGCCAAGAAGGGGGAGTAGCATACAATGAGCAGTTCTTC